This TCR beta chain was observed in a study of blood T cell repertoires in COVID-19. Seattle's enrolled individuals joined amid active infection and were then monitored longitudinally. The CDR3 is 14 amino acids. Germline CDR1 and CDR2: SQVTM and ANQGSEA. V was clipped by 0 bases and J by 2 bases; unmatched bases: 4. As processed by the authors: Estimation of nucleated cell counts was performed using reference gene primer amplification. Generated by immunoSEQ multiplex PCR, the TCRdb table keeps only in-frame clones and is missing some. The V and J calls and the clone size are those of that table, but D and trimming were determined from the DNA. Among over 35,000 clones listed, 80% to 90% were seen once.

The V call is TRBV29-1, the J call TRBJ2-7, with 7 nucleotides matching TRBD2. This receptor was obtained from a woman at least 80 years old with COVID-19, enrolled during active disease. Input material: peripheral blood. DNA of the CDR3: TGCAGCGTTGAAGATAGGACTAGGGCCTACGAGCAGTACTTC. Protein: CSVEDRTRAYEQYF.